The rows below give T cell receptor beta chains drawn from one sample of a study of blood T cell repertoires in COVID-19. The table came from immunoSEQ multiplex PCR; TCRdb's copy has only in-frame clones and leaves some out. The sample carries some 180,000 clones, under 90% recorded once. Material: peripheral blood. These receptor sequences come from a human donor in a cohort sampled during active COVID-19. Both conserved end residues are part of each CDR3. D genes are given only for firm matches. Some rows have no size entry. The others give once, few or many, or a class for an expanded clone.

TRBV5-1	TRBD1	NA	TRBJ1-4	CASSTTGSNEKLFF	TGCGCCAGCAGCACGACAGGGAGTAATGAAAAACTGTTTTTT
TRBV30	NA	NA	TRBJ2-2	CAWSVRSLRTGELFF	TGTGCCTGGAGTGTAAGGAGCCTCCGAACCGGGGAGCTGTTTTTT
TRBV5-4	TRBD1	NA	TRBJ1-1	CASSRKGQGNTEAFF	TGTGCCAGCAGCCGAAAAGGACAGGGAAACACTGAAGCTTTCTTT
TRBV21-1	NA	once	TRBJ1-5	CASSRDSGHQPQHF	TGTGCCAGCAGCCGGGACTCGGGCCATCAGCCCCAGCATTTT
TRBV7-3	NA	NA	TRBJ1-1	CASREQGMNTEAFF	TGTGCCAGCAGAGAACAGGGAATGAACACTGAAGCTTTCTTT
TRBV7-3	NA	NA	TRBJ1-3	CAGTGTTPGNTIYF	TGTGCCGGAACTGGGACAACCCCTGGAAACACCATATATTTT
TRBV4-1	NA	few	TRBJ1-1	CASSQGGGGTEAFF	TGCGCCAGCAGCCAAGGGGGAGGGGGTACTGAAGCTTTCTTT
TRBV4-1	TRBD2	NA	TRBJ2-7	CASSQPLAGAVYEQYF	TGCGCCAGCAGCCAGCCTCTAGCGGGGGCGGTCTACGAGCAGTACTTC
TRBV9	TRBD1	NA	TRBJ2-7	CASSVSDRVNYEQYF	TGTGCCAGCAGCGTATCCGACAGGGTTAACTACGAGCAGTACTTC
TRBV10-3	NA	once	TRBJ2-2	CAISGPGRDTGELFF	TGTGCCATCAGTGGGCCGGGCAGGGATACCGGGGAGCTGTTTTTT
TRBV9	NA	NA	TRBJ1-1	CASSPISRTENTEAFF	TGTGCCAGCAGCCCAATCTCTCGGACAGAGAACACTGAAGCTTTCTTT
TRBV5-1	TRBD2	NA	TRBJ2-5	CASSSGGSQETQYF	TGCGCCAGCAGTAGCGGGGGGTCCCAAGAGACCCAGTACTTC
TRBV24-1	NA	NA	TRBJ2-1	CATSAQGGTYNEQFF	TGTGCCACCAGTGCGCAGGGCGGTACCTACAATGAGCAGTTCTTC
TRBV18	NA	NA	TRBJ2-7	CASSYQVDSFYEQYF	TGTGCCAGCTCGTACCAGGTGGACAGTTTCTACGAGCAGTACTTC
TRBV30	TRBD1	few	TRBJ1-2	CAWSQRTGGYGYTF	TGTGCCTGGAGCCAAAGGACAGGGGGCTATGGCTACACCTTC
TRBV6-1	NA	NA	TRBJ2-7	CASSEISLGGQDHEQYF	TGTGCCAGCAGTGAAATAAGTCTGGGTGGACAAGACCACGAGCAGTACTTC
TRBV4-1	TRBD1	NA	TRBJ1-6	CASSQRRDPGGNYNSPLHF	TGCGCCAGCAGCCAAAGAAGAGATCCAGGGGGAAACTATAATTCACCCCTCCACTTT
TRBV3-1/TRBV3-2	TRBD2	NA	TRBJ2-1	CASSQDLGLTYPSSYNEQFF	TGTGCCAGCAGCCAAGATTTGGGACTAACATATCCGAGCTCCTACAATGAGCAGTTCTTC
TRBV7-9	NA	NA	TRBJ2-3	CASSLSQGTDTQYF	TGTGCCAGCAGCTTATCACAGGGCACAGATACGCAGTATTTT
TRBV7-2	TRBD1	few	TRBJ2-7	CASSYRTGFYEQYF	TGTGCCAGCAGCTACAGGACAGGGTTCTACGAGCAGTACTTC
TRBV9	NA	NA	TRBJ1-6	CASSVDAGRYNSPLHF	TGTGCCAGCAGCGTAGACGCAGGCCGTTATAATTCACCCCTCCACTTT
TRBV3-1/TRBV3-2	NA	NA	TRBJ2-3	CASSQAPGDTQYF	TGTGCCAGCAGCCAAGCCCCGGGGGATACGCAGTATTTT
TRBV11-2	NA	NA	TRBJ2-3	CASQVKAGSTDTQYF	TGTGCCTCCCAGGTAAAGGCAGGGAGCACAGATACGCAGTATTTT
TRBV9	TRBD2	few	TRBJ2-3	CASSVESGGADTQYF	TGTGCCAGCAGCGTAGAGAGCGGGGGAGCAGATACGCAGTATTTT
TRBV13	NA	NA	TRBJ1-1	CASSPNRNTEAFF	TGTGCCAGCAGCCCCAACAGGAACACTGAAGCTTTCTTT
TRBV7-9	TRBD1	NA	TRBJ1-4	CASSHGQGLNEKLFF	TGTGCCAGCAGTCATGGACAGGGGCTTAATGAAAAACTGTTTTTT
TRBV19	NA	NA	TRBJ2-1	CASSTRTGLDDNEQFF	TGTGCCAGTAGTACGAGGACCGGACTCGACGACAATGAGCAGTTCTTC
TRBV5-1	TRBD2	NA	TRBJ2-1	CASRGTTETYNEQFF	TGCGCCAGCAGAGGGACTACCGAGACCTACAATGAGCAGTTCTTC
TRBV7-9	NA	few	TRBJ1-3	CASSFTHAPTGNTIYF	TGTGCCAGCAGCTTCACCCATGCACCTACTGGAAACACCATATATTTT
TRBV6-6	NA	few	TRBJ2-1	CASSYPGASYNEQFF	TGTGCCAGCAGTTACCCAGGGGCCTCCTACAATGAGCAGTTCTTC
TRBV6-5	TRBD2	NA	TRBJ2-1	CASSQTSGGYNEQFF	TGTGCCAGCAGTCAGACTAGCGGGGGATACAATGAGCAGTTCTTC
TRBV20-1	TRBD1	NA	TRBJ1-5	CSASNRGPSNQPQHF	TGCAGTGCCAGTAACAGGGGGCCAAGCAATCAGCCCCAGCATTTT
TRBV5-4	TRBD1	NA	TRBJ2-2	CASSLAPGQGTGELFF	TGTGCCAGCAGCTTGGCACCGGGACAGGGGACCGGGGAGCTGTTTTTT
TRBV4-1	TRBD2	NA	TRBJ2-1	CASSPGGRETTYNEQFF	TGCGCCAGCAGCCCGGGGGGGCGGGAGACCACCTACAATGAGCAGTTCTTC
TRBV4-2	TRBD1	NA	TRBJ1-1	CASSRDAGQGRDTEAFF	TGTGCCAGCAGCCGGGACGCGGGACAGGGTAGGGACACTGAAGCTTTCTTT
TRBV3-1/TRBV3-2	TRBD2	NA	TRBJ2-3	CASSQGRRGGPDTQYF	TGTGCCAGCAGCCAAGGGAGGCGGGGGGGCCCAGATACGCAGTATTTT
TRBV25-1	NA	NA	TRBJ2-7	CASGQHSYEQYF	TGTGCCAGTGGACAGCACTCCTACGAGCAGTACTTC
TRBV6-1	NA	NA	TRBJ2-1	CASSEETLGGEQFF	TGTGCCAGCAGTGAAGAAACCCTAGGCGGTGAGCAGTTCTTC
TRBV19	NA	NA	TRBJ1-2	CASSMEINRVTIYGYTF	TGTGCCAGTAGTATGGAAATAAACAGGGTAACAATCTATGGCTACACCTTC
TRBV10-2	TRBD1	NA	TRBJ1-5	CASSRDRGNGGNQPQHF	TGCGCCAGCAGCCGGGACAGGGGGAATGGGGGCAATCAGCCCCAGCATTTT
TRBV24-1	TRBD1	NA	TRBJ1-4	CATKPGQDNEKLFF	TGTGCCACCAAACCAGGACAGGATAATGAAAAACTGTTTTTT
TRBV5-6	NA	NA	TRBJ2-3	CASSLGGSVAQYF	TGTGCCAGCAGCTTGGGTGGGAGCGTGGCGCAGTATTTT
TRBV3-1/TRBV3-2	TRBD2	NA	TRBJ2-5	CASSQDSGARTQYF	TGTGCCAGCAGCCAAGATAGCGGGGCCCGGACCCAGTACTTC
TRBV4-2	TRBD1	NA	TRBJ2-2	CASSQEGTGGMSGELFF	TGTGCCAGCAGCCAAGAAGGGACAGGGGGCATGTCCGGGGAGCTGTTTTTT
TRBV24-1	NA	NA	TRBJ1-5	CATTGVSNQPQHF	TGTGCCACCACGGGAGTGAGCAATCAGCCCCAGCATTTT
TRBV3-1/TRBV3-2	TRBD1	NA	TRBJ1-1	CASSQGRTGGLSTEAFF	TGTGCCAGCAGCCAAGGAAGGACAGGGGGTTTGTCTACTGAAGCTTTCTTT
TRBV5-5	TRBD1	NA	TRBJ1-6	CASSSPGGGGNSPLHF	TGTGCCAGCAGCTCACCAGGGGGTGGTGGGAATTCACCCCTCCACTTT
TRBV12-3/TRBV12-4	TRBD1	NA	TRBJ1-1	CASSLEDRSAFF	TGTGCCAGCAGTTTAGAGGACAGGTCGGCTTTCTTT
TRBV11-3	NA	few	TRBJ1-1	CASSYGQNTEAFF	TGTGCCAGCAGCTACGGACAGAACACTGAAGCTTTCTTT
TRBV2	NA	once	TRBJ1-1	CASIKESGMTEAFF	TGTGCCAGCATAAAGGAATCAGGGATGACTGAAGCTTTCTTT
TRBV12-3/TRBV12-4	NA	NA	TRBJ1-1	CASSHSGETEAFF	TGTGCCAGTTCCCACTCAGGGGAGACTGAAGCTTTCTTT
TRBV10-3	NA	NA	TRBJ2-3	CATGTDTQYF	TGTGCCACCGGCACAGATACGCAGTATTTT
TRBV5-4	NA	NA	TRBJ2-3	CASSVGGGGTDTQYF	TGTGCCAGCAGCGTCGGGGGAGGAGGCACAGATACGCAGTATTTT
TRBV2	NA	NA	TRBJ2-7	CATTGGQGPYEQYF	TGTGCCACCACGGGTGGCCAGGGTCCCTACGAGCAGTACTTC